These T cell receptor beta chains were read from a single sample in a study of response to subunit inactivated influenza vaccine. MiXCR, run by TCRdb on the RT-PCR reads, gives a single entry per CDR3 protein. The sample has roughly 700,000 distinct CDR3 sequences, over 11% seen once. Material: PBMCs from blood, obtained roughly 2 weeks before vaccination. Receptors originate from a man aged 45-65 years who received an inactivated influenza vaccine. Both conserved end residues are part of each CDR3. A D gene is named only where the DNA matches it firmly. Size is omitted from some rows. Given values are once, few, many or a class for expanded clones.

TRBD2,TRBJ2-1,TRBV5-1,-,CASKGQGGAYNEQFF,TGCGCCAGCAAGGGGCAGGGAGGGGCCTACAATGAGCAGTTCTTC
-,TRBJ2-5,TRBV12-3/TRBV12-4,many,CASSRGVAETQYF,TGTGCCAGCAGTCGCGGGGTTGCCGAGACCCAGTACTTC
TRBD1,TRBJ2-1,TRBV7-3,-,CASSRRQGDSGEQFF,TGTGCCAGCAGCCGCCGCCAGGGGGATTCGGGTGAGCAGTTCTTC
-,TRBJ2-5,TRBV29-1,-,CSVTGRLKETQYF,TGCAGCGTTACAGGGCGTTTAAAAGAGACCCAGTACTTC
TRBD2,TRBJ2-3,TRBV5-5,-,CASSLIAGATDTQYF,TGTGCCAGCAGCTTGATAGCGGGGGCTACAGATACGCAGTATTTT
TRBD1,TRBJ2-7,TRBV20-1,many,CSARPGQGSYEQYF,TGCAGTGCTAGGCCGGGACAGGGATCCTACGAGCAGTACTTC
-,TRBJ2-3,TRBV20-1,-,CSATKTAEGSDTQYF,TGCAGTGCGACAAAAACAGCGGAGGGCTCAGATACGCAGTATTTT
TRBD1,TRBJ2-7,TRBV27,many,CASRELWDRGHEQYF,TGTGCCAGCAGGGAATTATGGGACAGGGGCCACGAGCAGTACTTC
-,TRBJ1-5,TRBV5-5,many,CASSLGGTGIQPQHF,TGTGCCAGCAGCTTGGGGGGGACGGGGATTCAGCCCCAGCATTTT
TRBD1,TRBJ1-1,TRBV7-2,few,CASSFRDRTRVAFF,TGTGCCAGCAGCTTTCGGGACAGGACGAGGGTAGCTTTCTTT
-,TRBJ1-3,TRBV12-3/TRBV12-4,many,CASSFKFSGNTIYF,TGTGCCAGCAGTTTCAAATTCTCTGGAAACACCATATATTTT
TRBD2,TRBJ2-5,TRBV20-1,-,CSAPGLAKTQYF,TGCAGTGCACCGGGACTAGCGAAGACCCAGTACTTC
TRBD1,TRBJ2-2,TRBV7-9,few,CASSPPGQGYTGELFF,TGTGCCAGCAGTCCTCCGGGACAGGGTTACACCGGGGAGCTGTTTTTT
-,TRBJ2-2,TRBV7-9,few,CASTWALAITGELFF,TGTGCCAGCACCTGGGCGCTAGCAATCACCGGGGAGCTGTTTTTT
-,TRBJ2-3,TRBV9,-,CASSGWGGGTDTQYF,TGTGCCAGCAGCGGGTGGGGAGGCGGCACAGATACGCAGTATTTT
TRBD2,TRBJ2-3,TRBV7-9,many,CASSPGTSRDTQYF,TGTGCCAGCAGCCCCGGGACTAGCCGAGATACGCAGTATTTT
TRBD1,TRBJ1-1,TRBV25-1,-,CASSALGTGGTEAFF,TGTGCCAGCAGTGCACTAGGGACAGGGGGAACTGAAGCTTTCTTT
-,TRBJ2-7,TRBV12-3/TRBV12-4,once,CASRLARMQGYQYF,TGTGCCAGCAGGCTGGCGAGAATGCAGGGGTATCAGTACTTC
TRBD2,TRBJ2-1,TRBV20-1,-,CSARTTSGRAGNEQFF,TGCAGTGCTAGAACGACTAGCGGGAGGGCAGGAAATGAGCAGTTCTTC
-,TRBJ2-1,TRBV9,few,CASSVALLEGEQFF,TGTGCCAGCAGCGTCGCCCTACTAGAAGGTGAGCAGTTCTTC
TRBD1,TRBJ1-5,TRBV20-1,-,CSARRPGDSSNQPQHF,TGCAGTGCTAGACGACCAGGGGACAGTAGCAATCAGCCCCAGCATTTT
TRBD1,TRBJ2-5,TRBV28,many,CASSLGQGLEQETQYF,TGTGCCAGCAGTCTTGGACAGGGTCTCGAGCAAGAGACCCAGTACTTC